Shown below are 24 T cell receptor beta chains from a single sample sequenced in a study of blood T cell repertoires in COVID-19. Clones were read by immunoSEQ multiplex PCR, and TCRdb kept only the in-frame ones, dropping some. Among approximately 170,000 clones listed, about 85% were seen once. The specimen was peripheral blood. All receptors come from a woman aged 80 or over in a cohort sampled during active or convalescent COVID-19.

This chain joins TRBV20-1 and TRBJ1-1; no clear D. Trimming pared 6 bases from V and 11 bases from J, leaving 13 bases between. This CDR3 has 10 residues. The V gene's germline CDR1 is DFQATT and CDR2 SNEGSKA (reference sequence). CDR3: CSAPTKEAFF. The DNA of the CDR3 is TGCAGTGCACCGACCAAGGAGGCTTTCTTT.

The CDR3: CASSTRQNNSPLHF. The CDR3 nucleotides are TGTGCCAGCAGCACCCGACAGAATAATTCACCCCTCCACTTT. This chain joins TRBV9 and TRBJ1-6; D possibly corresponds to TRBD1 (5 bases). CDR1 and CDR2 (germline): SGDLS, YYNGEE. V was trimmed by 4 bases and J by 5 bases, leaving 10 bases between them. CDR3 length: 14 amino acids. Combining the CDR3 with reference TRBV9 and TRBJ1-6 gives the whole variable domain DSGVTQTPKHLITATGQRVTLRCSPRSGDLSVYWYQQSLDQGLQFLIQYYNGEERAKGNILERFSAQQFPDLHSELNLSSLELGDSALYFCASSTRQNNSPLHFGNGTRLTVT.

CDR3 bases: TGTGCCAGCAGCCAAGACAGAAACTATGGCTACACCTTC. This gives the protein CASSQDRNYGYTF. The chain links TRBV4-2 to TRBJ1-2; no clear D gene. The CDR3 contains 13 residues. V dropped 0 bases and J dropped 2 bases, with 4 bases sitting between them. Germline CDR1 and CDR2: LGHNA and YNFKEQ.

The V gene is TRBV4-1, the J gene TRBJ2-6, with D tentatively TRBD1 (5 bases). CDR1 and CDR2 from the germline V gene are MGHRA and YSYEKL. V lost 2 bases to trimming and J lost 4 bases, with 15 bases between them. The CDR3 totals 17 residues. The CDR3 nucleotides are TGCGCCAGCAGCCAACAGGGAAGACGGGTCGGGGCCAACGTCCTGACTTTC. Residues: CASSQQGRRVGANVLTF.

The chain links TRBV20-1 to TRBJ1-5, with 8 bases aligning to TRBD1. CDR1 and CDR2 (germline): DFQATT, SNEGSKA (reference sequence). The length of the CDR3 is 15 residues. The V and J ends lost 3 bases and 3 bases, in that order; junction bases with no gene match: 7. Here the CDR3 DNA reads TGCAGTGCTAGTGGGGGACAGGCCCTCAATCAGCCCCAGCATTTT. Its translation is CSASGGQALNQPQHF.

The chain joins TRBV6-5 to TRBJ1-5, with 7 bases that match TRBD1. Germline CDR1 reads MNHEY; CDR2 reads SVGAGI. This CDR3 region has 13 residues. After removal of 8 bases from V and 6 bases from J, the junction contained 7 bases not matched to a gene. The CDR3 nucleotides read TGTGCCAGCGAGACAGGGTTTGGTCAGCCCCAGCATTTT. Amino acids: CASETGFGQPQHF.

J is TRBJ2-3 and V is TRBV6-5, with 7 positions matching TRBD2. The junction had 8 bases not matched to a gene; V was cut back by 6 bases and J by 2 bases. The CDR3 is made up of 15 amino acids. The germline V gene has CDR1 MNHEY and CDR2 SVGAGI. CDR3 region: CASSAGLFFTDTQYF. The CDR3 DNA reads as TGTGCCAGCAGCGCGGGACTATTTTTCACAGATACGCAGTATTTT.

This clone was detected only a few times. This chain links TRBV2 with TRBJ1-4; TRBD1 is a possible D gene (5 bases). Germline V gives CDR1 SNHLY, CDR2 FYNNEI. The V end lost 2 bases, the J end lost 4 bases, and 5 bases lay between the germline ends. The CDR3 is made up of 13 amino acids. CDR3 residues: CASSEQGNEKLFF. CDR3 DNA: TGTGCCAGCAGTGAACAGGGTAATGAAAAACTGTTTTTT.

This clone was recorded once. This rearrangement joins TRBV6-6 to TRBJ1-4; a possible D gene is TRBD1 (6 bases). Germline V gene lookup returns CDR1 MNHNY and CDR2 SVGAGI (reference sequence). This CDR3 comprises 12 residues. V was shortened by 8 bases and J by 10 bases, with 14 bases between the two germline ends. In DNA, the CDR3 is TGTGCCAGCTGTGGACAGAAGTCAAAACTGTTTTTT. Translating it yields CASCGQKSKLFF.

The chain couples TRBV6-4 to TRBJ2-7, with 8 bases aligning to TRBD2. The CDR3 is 15 amino acids. CDR1 and CDR2 from the germline V gene are MRHNA and SNTAGT. V dropped 7 bases and J dropped 5; count of bases not matched to a gene: 13. As DNA, the CDR3 is TGTGCCAGCACCCCCCCAATAGGCGGGAGGAACGAGCAGTACGTC. Protein: CASTPPIGGRNEQYV.

V is TRBV20-1 and J is TRBJ1-5; tentatively, D is TRBD1 (6 bases). Trimming cost V 3 bases and J 5 bases, with 14 bases left between them. The length of the CDR3 is 14 residues. Germline V CDR1 and CDR2: DFQATT, SNEGSKA (reference sequence). The CDR3 here is CSASWGSGDQPQHF. In DNA, the CDR3 is TGCAGTGCTAGTTGGGGGTCAGGGGATCAGCCCCAGCATTTT.

The V and J genes are TRBV10-3 and TRBJ2-3; 13 bases map to TRBD2. The CDR3 has 17 residues. The germline CDR1 and CDR2 sequences are ENHRY and SYGVKD. J was trimmed by 6 bases and V by 4 bases; bases with no gene match: 10. CDR3 sequence (DNA): TGTGCCATCAGTGCGGGACTAGCGGGAACCACCTTGGATACGCAGTATTTT. Protein product: CAISAGLAGTTLDTQYF.

J is TRBJ2-5 and V is TRBV4-3; tentative D call: TRBD1 (6 bases). This CDR3 region has 14 residues. Germline values: CDR1 LGHNA, CDR2 YSLEER. V was shortened by 0 bases and J by 5 bases, with 10 bases between the two germline ends. The CDR3 DNA follows: TGCGCCAGCAGCCAAGATAGCGACAGGGAGACCCAGTACTTC. Protein: CASSQDSDRETQYF.

J is TRBJ1-5 and V is TRBV24-1; D perhaps matches TRBD1 (5 bases). Germline lookup yields CDR1 KGHDR and CDR2 SFDVKD. The CDR3 length is 14 residues. The V end was cut by 2 bases, the J end by 2 bases, with 6 bases between. CDR3 amino acids: CATSDWTRNQPQHF. The CDR3 DNA is TGTGCCACCAGTGATTGGACACGCAATCAGCCCCAGCATTTT.

V is TRBV19 and J is TRBJ2-1; 10 bases match TRBD2. Trimming took 2 bases from V and 6 from J; bases not matched to a gene: 10. CDR1 LNHDA and CDR2 SQIVND come from the germline V gene (reference sequence). The CDR3 has 17 amino acids. The CDR3 bases are TGTGCCAGTAGTATATTGCTAGCGGGAGTGTCTGGCAATGAGCAGTTCTTC. Protein sequence: CASSILLAGVSGNEQFF.

The rearrangement uses TRBV6-1 and TRBJ2-7; TRBD2 agrees at 9 bases. V lost 2 bases to trimming and J lost 5 bases; unmatched junction nucleotides: 10. The germline V gene encodes CDR1 MNHNS and CDR2 SASEGT. The length of the CDR3 is 16 residues. CDR3 sequence: CASSESVGGGANEQYF. DNA for the CDR3: TGTGCCAGCAGTGAATCTGTCGGCGGGGGGGCCAACGAGCAGTACTTC.

The chain links TRBV5-1 to TRBJ2-3; 7 nucleotides line up with TRBD1. In germline, CDR1 is SGHRS, CDR2 YFSETQ. The CDR3 has 13 residues. Trimming removed 5 bases from V and 2 bases from J; junction bases left unmatched: 2. The CDR3 coding sequence is TGCGCCAGCAGTGGACAGGACACAGATACGCAGTATTTT. It codes for CASSGQDTDTQYF.

The V and J genes are TRBV9 and TRBJ2-1; 14 bases map to TRBD2. CDR1 SGDLS and CDR2 YYNGEE come from the germline V gene. CDR3 length: 16 residues. J lost 6 bases, V lost 2 bases, and 4 bases had no gene match. The CDR3, as DNA: TGTGCCAGCAGCGTGGCGACTAGCGGGGGGGCCAATGAGCAGTTCTTC. Residues: CASSVATSGGANEQFF. The whole variable domain, remainder taken from reference TRBV9 and TRBJ2-1, is DSGVTQTPKHLITATGQRVTLRCSPRSGDLSVYWYQQSLDQGLQFLIQYYNGEERAKGNILERFSAQQFPDLHSELNLSSLELGDSALYFCASSVATSGGANEQFFGPGTRLTVL.

The chain is built from TRBV18 and TRBJ1-5; D gene ambiguous. V was cut by 3 bases and J by 3 bases, with 12 bases left in between. In germline, CDR1 is KGHSH, CDR2 LQKENI. The CDR3 runs to 15 residues. CDR3 nucleotide sequence: TGTGCCAGCTCACCGACGGCACTAAACAATCAGCCCCAGCATTTT. Translation gives CASSPTALNNQPQHF.

The gene calls are TRBV19 and TRBJ1-1, with 9 positions matching TRBD1. This CDR3 is built from 16 residues. Germline CDR1 is LNHDA and CDR2 is SQIVND (reference sequence). V lost 3 bases, J lost 3 bases, and 8 bases stayed unmatched. The CDR3 region has the DNA TGTGCCAGTAGTATCCCGGGACAGGGAAAGTACACTGAAGCTTTCTTT. Encoded protein: CASSIPGQGKYTEAFF.

A few counts support this clone. The chain recombines TRBV5-1 with TRBJ2-7, with a tentative D call TRBD1 (8 bases). CDR1 is SGHRS and CDR2 is YFSETQ in the germline V gene. The CDR3 is 16 amino acids. V shed 4 bases and J shed 6 bases, with 23 bases lying between them. CDR3 region: CASSARTGRDSSEQYF. DNA for the CDR3: TGCGCCAGCAGCGCCCGGACAGGGAGGGACAGCTCCGAGCAGTACTTC. The whole variable domain, remainder taken from reference TRBV5-1 and TRBJ2-7, is KAGVTQTPRYLIKTRGQQVTLSCSPISGHRSVSWYQQTPGQGLQFLFEYFSETQRNKGNFPGRFSGRQFSNSRSEMNVSTLELGDSALYLCASSARTGRDSSEQYFGPGTRLTVT.

This chain connects TRBV11-2 to TRBJ1-1; D not certain. Looked up from germline, CDR1 is SGHAT and CDR2 is FQNNGV. The CDR3 contains 14 residues. The ends were cut back, 3 bases at V and 3 bases at J, with 11 bases in the middle. The chain's CDR3 is CASSFRGVHTEAFF. The CDR3 DNA follows: TGTGCCAGCAGCTTTCGGGGAGTCCACACTGAAGCTTTCTTT.

The chain recombines TRBV19 with TRBJ1-3, with D uncertain. CDR1 is LNHDA and CDR2 is SQIVND in the germline V gene (reference sequence). The CDR3 is made up of 16 amino acids. Trimming left V 0 bases short and J 0 bases short, with 9 bases between. The CDR3 loop is CASSIDKLISGNTIYF. In DNA, the CDR3 is TGTGCCAGTAGTATAGATAAACTGATCTCTGGAAACACCATATATTTT.

J is TRBJ2-5 and V is TRBV3-1 (or the pseudogene TRBV3-2), with 8 positions matching TRBD2. The trim removed 4 bases at V and 7 bases at J, leaving 11 bases unmatched. Germline V gene sequence: CDR1 LGHDT, CDR2 YNNKEL (reference sequence). The CDR3 runs 15 residues. This chain's CDR3 is CASSPDGAGVRTQYF. Here the CDR3 DNA reads TGTGCCAGCAGCCCGGACGGAGCGGGGGTCAGGACCCAGTACTTC.